This T cell receptor (beta chain) was captured by sequencing in a study of blood T cell repertoires in COVID-19. TCRdb's copy holds only in-frame clones and misses some; the assay was immunoSEQ multiplex PCR. The sample has approximately 400,000 clones, roughly four fifths seen once. Sequencing was carried out using PBMCs or T cells enriched from blood (not recorded which). The source is a woman in her forties or fifties who had recovered from COVID-19.

CDR3 sequence: CASRGTLNSPLHF. CDR3 nucleotide sequence: TGTGCCAGCAGGGGGACACTAAATTCACCCCTCCACTTT. The chain links TRBV2 to TRBJ1-6; tentative D call: TRBD1 (6 bases). There are 13 residues in the CDR3. CDR1 is SNHLY, CDR2 FYNNEI, per germline. V lost 6 bases to trimming and J lost 7 bases, with 10 bases between them.